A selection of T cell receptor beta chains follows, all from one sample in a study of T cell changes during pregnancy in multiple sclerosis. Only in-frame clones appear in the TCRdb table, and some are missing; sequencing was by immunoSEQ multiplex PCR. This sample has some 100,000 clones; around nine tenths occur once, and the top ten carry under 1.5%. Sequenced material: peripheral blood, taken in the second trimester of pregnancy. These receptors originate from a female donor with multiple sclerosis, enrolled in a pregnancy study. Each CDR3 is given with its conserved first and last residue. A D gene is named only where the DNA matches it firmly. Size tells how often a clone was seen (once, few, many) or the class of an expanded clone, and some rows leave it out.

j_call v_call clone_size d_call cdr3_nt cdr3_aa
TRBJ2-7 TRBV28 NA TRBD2 TGTGCCAGCGGGGGGACTAGCGCTTTCTACGAGCAGTACTTC CASGGTSAFYEQYF
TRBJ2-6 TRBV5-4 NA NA TGTGCCAGCAGCAAGCCGCGGTTACACTCTGGGGCCAACGTCCTGACTTTC CASSKPRLHSGANVLTF
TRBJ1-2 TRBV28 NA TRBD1 TGTGCCAGCATCGCAGGGGGCCTGGGGGGCTACACCTTC CASIAGGLGGYTF
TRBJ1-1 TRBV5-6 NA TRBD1 TGTGCCAGCAGCAGCCCCGGGACAGGGGGCGAGACTGAAGCTTTCTTT CASSSPGTGGETEAFF
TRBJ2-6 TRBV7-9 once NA TGTGCCAGCAGCTTAAACACCAACGTCCTGACTTTC CASSLNTNVLTF
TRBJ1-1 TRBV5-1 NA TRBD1 TGCGCCAGCAGGAAGGACAGGGTAGGCACTGAAGCTTTCTTT CASRKDRVGTEAFF
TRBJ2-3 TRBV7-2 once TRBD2 TGTGCCAGCAGCACAGTAGCGGGGGGAGCAGATACGCAGTATTTT CASSTVAGGADTQYF
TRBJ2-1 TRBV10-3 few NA TGTGCCATCAGTGAGTCGTCTCCGGGATACAATGAGCAGTTCTTC CAISESSPGYNEQFF
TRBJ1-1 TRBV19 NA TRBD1 TGTGCCAGTAGTACGTCGGCTCAGGGGGCGAACACTGAAGCTTTCTTT CASSTSAQGANTEAFF
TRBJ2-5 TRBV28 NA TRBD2 TGTGCCAGCAGTCCCCTACGGTTAGCGGGAAAAGAGACCCAGTACTTC CASSPLRLAGKETQYF
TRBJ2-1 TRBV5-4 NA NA TGTGCCAGCGCTCGGGGTAAGGGACACCAATACAATGAGCAGTTCTTC CASARGKGHQYNEQFF
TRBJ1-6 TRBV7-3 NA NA TGTGCCAGCAGCTATCCCCTCGCGGCCAGGGGCTATAATTCACCCCTCCACTTT CASSYPLAARGYNSPLHF
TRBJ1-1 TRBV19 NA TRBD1 TGTGCCAGTAGTATACCAAAAAACAGGGGGGTCGGCACTGAAGCTTTCTTT CASSIPKNRGVGTEAFF
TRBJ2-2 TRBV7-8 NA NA TGTGCCAGCAGCGCGCAGGGGTCGAACACCGGGGAGCTGTTTTTT CASSAQGSNTGELFF
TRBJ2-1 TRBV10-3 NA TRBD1 TGTGCCATCAGTTCAGATAGAGGGACAGGGCCCTACAATGAGCAGTTCTTC CAISSDRGTGPYNEQFF
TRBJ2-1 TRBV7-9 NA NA TGTGCCAGCAGACCGACGAGCGCCAGCTCCTACAATGAGCAGTTCTTC CASRPTSASSYNEQFF
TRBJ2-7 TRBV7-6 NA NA TGTGCCAGCAGCCCTAAAACCGGGAACCACTACGAGCAGTACTTC CASSPKTGNHYEQYF
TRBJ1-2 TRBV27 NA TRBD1 TGTGCCAGCAGTTTTGACAGGGGCTATGGCTACACCTTC CASSFDRGYGYTF
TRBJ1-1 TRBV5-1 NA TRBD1 TGCGCCAGCAGCTTTAGGGACAGGAACACTGAAGCTTTCTTT CASSFRDRNTEAFF
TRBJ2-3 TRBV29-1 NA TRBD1 TGCAGCGTCGGAAAGGGACAGGGGGCGACAGATACGCAGTATTTT CSVGKGQGATDTQYF
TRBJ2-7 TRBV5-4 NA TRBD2 TGTGCCAGCAGCTTGGCACTAGCGGGAGTGATAAACGAGCAGTACTTC CASSLALAGVINEQYF
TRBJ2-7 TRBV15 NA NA TGTGCCACCAGCCCACGGACTGGGACCTACGAGCAGTACTTC CATSPRTGTYEQYF
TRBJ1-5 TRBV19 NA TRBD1 TGTGCCAGTAGTATGGGACAGGGGCAACGGCCCCAGCATTTT CASSMGQGQRPQHF
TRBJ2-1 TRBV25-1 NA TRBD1 TGTGCCAGCAGTGAACCGAGACAGGGGGATGAGCAGTTCTTC CASSEPRQGDEQFF
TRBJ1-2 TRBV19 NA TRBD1 TGTGCCAGTCGGCAGGGGGCGAGTGGCTACACCTTC CASRQGASGYTF